The 5 T cell receptor beta chains given below trace back to one sample, sequenced in a study of cytomegalovirus exposure and HLA in healthy donors. Researchers ran the PCR with 60 Vbeta and 13 Jbeta primers. Clones were read by immunoSEQ multiplex PCR, and TCRdb kept only the in-frame ones, dropping some. The sample holds about 110,000 clones, 75% seen once. The specimen sequenced was PBMCs. These receptors were taken from a man aged 35-49 years in good health and CMV-seronegative.

The chain combines TRBV13 with TRBJ2-1; the match to TRBD2 covers 8 bases. CDR3 length: 16 residues. V lost 1 base and J lost 2; bases outside the gene matches: 4. Germline CDR1 and CDR2: PRHDT and FYEKMQ (reference sequence). In nucleotides, the CDR3 is TGTGCCAGCAGCTTAGCCCCGGGACTAGCCTACAATGAGCAGTTCTTC. Protein: CASSLAPGLAYNEQFF.

Of note for this clone: An end of the junction differs from the germline gene, which may be a read error. Other DNA sequences in this specimen translate into the identical CDR3. The chain has TRBV7-9 and TRBJ1-2; D is undetermined. In germline, CDR1 is SEHNR, CDR2 FQNEAQ (reference sequence). This CDR3 has 12 residues. The CDR3 nucleotides read TGCGCCAGCAGCTTAGAGGCAGGTGGCTACACCTTC. Amino acids: CASSLEAGGYTF.

V gene TRBV12-5 combines with J gene TRBJ2-5; 7 bases align to TRBD2. Losses at the gene ends were 1 base for V and 5 bases for J; bases not matched to a gene: 4. The CDR3 is 14 amino acids. CDR1 is LGHNT, CDR2 FRNRAP, per germline. The CDR3 region has the DNA TGTGCTAGTGGTTTGGACGGGGGGAGGGAGACCCAGTACTTC. It translates to CASGLDGGRETQYF.

This chain uses TRBV19 with TRBJ2-7; the D is unclear. Germline CDR1 is LNHDA and CDR2 is SQIVND (reference sequence). V was cut by 3 bases and J by 3 bases, with 15 bases left in between. CDR3 size: 15 residues. This CDR3 is CASSMAGVSIYEQYF. The CDR3 nucleotides are TGTGCCAGTAGTATGGCAGGCGTCAGTATCTACGAGCAGTACTTC.

The chain links TRBV4-1 to TRBJ2-1; D is unresolved. CDR3 length: 12 amino acids. V shed 1 base and J shed 7 bases, with 5 bases lying between them. Germline CDR1 and CDR2: MGHRA and YSYEKL. The CDR3 sequence is CASSQASNEQFF. The DNA for the CDR3 is TGCGCCAGCAGCCAAGCGAGTAATGAGCAGTTCTTC.